The 15 T cell receptor beta chains listed next were all sequenced from one sample in a study of cytomegalovirus exposure and HLA in healthy donors. Primers for the PCR totalled 60 Vbeta and 13 Jbeta. Measured with immunoSEQ multiplex PCR; TCRdb has only the in-frame clones, and not every one. The sample records some 150,000 clones, roughly 85% being singletons. Sequencing was done on a sample of PBMCs. These receptors all stem from a male donor in good health and CMV-seronegative.

J is TRBJ1-4 and V is TRBV6-1; maybe TRBD1 (6 bases). CDR3 length equals 15 residues. Germline V lookup: CDR1 MNHNS, CDR2 SASEGT. Trimming took 7 bases from V and 8 from J, leaving 20 bases between them. The CDR3 nucleotides read TGTGCCAGCACCGGGCGGGGGGCGGGTGGGGAAAAACTGTTTTTT. Its protein product is CASTGRGAGGEKLFF.

The CDR3 sequence is CASRTGGQETQYF. CDR3 sequence (DNA): TGTGCCAGCAGGACAGGGGGTCAAGAGACCCAGTACTTC. This chain joins TRBV6-1 and TRBJ2-5, with TRBD1 matching 9 bases. The trim removed 6 bases at V and 2 bases at J, leaving 1 base unmatched. Germline lookup yields CDR1 MNHNS and CDR2 SASEGT. This CDR3 region has 13 residues.

The V call is TRBV6-4, the J call TRBJ2-7; TRBD2 is a possible D gene (6 bases). Trimming removed 4 bases at V and 3 bases at J, with 13 bases between. The germline CDR1 and CDR2 sequences are MRHNA and SNTAGT. This CDR3 has 14 amino acids. This CDR3 is CASSAGGADYEQYF. Here the CDR3 DNA reads TGTGCCAGCAGTGCGGGCGGGGCCGACTACGAGCAGTACTTC.

The chain couples TRBV5-5 to TRBJ2-3, with 9 bases matching TRBD2. Germline CDR1 SGHKS, CDR2 YYEKEE (reference sequence). CDR3 length equals 17 residues. The ends lost 0 bases at V and 2 bases at J; junction bases unmatched: 7. The DNA of the CDR3 is TGTGCCAGCAGCTTGGCCATTGCTAGCGGGATCACAGATACGCAGTATTTT. Residues: CASSLAIASGITDTQYF.

The chain uses TRBV2 and TRBJ1-2; 7 bases are shared with TRBD1. CDR3 length: 18 residues. Germline-derived CDR1 and CDR2 are SNHLY and FYNNEI. Losses at the gene ends were 3 bases for V and 3 bases for J; bases not matched to a gene: 16. CDR3 protein: CASSEEARRAGGYYGYTF. The DNA of the CDR3 is TGTGCCAGCAGTGAGGAGGCGCGGAGGGCAGGGGGATACTATGGCTACACCTTC.

The chain uses TRBV7-8 and TRBJ2-5, with D possibly being TRBD1 (6 bases). Trimming cost V 4 bases and J 2 bases, with 8 bases left between them. The germline CDR1 and CDR2 sequences are SGHVS and FQNEAQ. This CDR3 spans 13 amino acids. Here the CDR3 reads CASSSGQQETQYF. In DNA, the CDR3 is TGTGCCAGCAGCTCCGGACAGCAAGAGACCCAGTACTTC.

The chain recombines TRBV27 with TRBJ2-3, with TRBD2 as a possible D gene (7 bases). CDR1 and CDR2 (germline): MNHEY, SMNVEV (reference sequence). The CDR3 extends over 16 amino acids. Trimming took 0 bases from V and 6 from J, leaving 16 bases between them. CDR3: CASSLSIAGARDTQYF. The CDR3 nucleotides are TGTGCCAGCAGTTTATCGATTGCGGGGGCGCGGGATACGCAGTATTTT.

Written as DNA, the CDR3 is TGTGCCAGCAGTGAAAGGGCAGGGGGCGCGGATGGCTACACCTTC. This gives the protein CASSERAGGADGYTF. The chain has TRBV6-1 and TRBJ1-2, with 8 bases identical to TRBD1. Per germline, CDR1 MNHNS and CDR2 SASEGT. The CDR3 has 15 amino acids. Trimming at V came to 2 bases and at J to 6 bases, leaving 8 bases not matched to a gene.

This chain uses TRBV2 with TRBJ1-4; the D gene is possibly TRBD1 (5 bases). CDR1 and CDR2 (germline): SNHLY, FYNNEI. Trimming left V 2 bases short and J 8 bases short, with 15 bases between. The CDR3 has 15 residues. CDR3 region: CASSESRGLKEKLFF. CDR3 sequence (DNA): TGTGCCAGCAGTGAAAGCCGGGGACTTAAGGAAAAACTGTTTTTT.

The chain combines TRBV27 with TRBJ1-1; D uncertain. Germline V CDR1 and CDR2: MNHEY, SMNVEV (reference sequence). V was shortened by 2 bases and J by 10 bases, with 20 bases between the two germline ends. This CDR3 region has 15 residues. The DNA for the CDR3 is TGTGCCAGCAGTTTAGAGGTCGGGTCCTGGACTAGAGCTTTCTTT. This encodes CASSLEVGSWTRAFF.

The chain combines TRBV11-1 with TRBJ2-1, with 8 bases aligning to TRBD1. Trimming took 5 bases from V and 9 from J; bases not matched to a gene: 9. Germline CDR1 is SGHAT and CDR2 is FQDESV (reference sequence). This CDR3 spans 14 amino acids. The CDR3 sequence: CASSPRTGRSEQFF. In nucleotides, the CDR3 is TGTGCCAGCAGCCCTCGGACAGGGAGGAGTGAGCAGTTCTTC.

The chain combines TRBV5-6 with TRBJ2-7; no reliable D call. This CDR3 has 12 residues. The V gene's germline CDR1 is SGHDT and CDR2 YYEEEE. The ends were cut back, 0 bases at V and 6 bases at J, with 7 bases in the middle. The CDR3 protein is CASSLVQSEQYF. For the CDR3, the DNA is TGTGCCAGCAGCTTGGTTCAGTCCGAGCAGTACTTC.

This clone was observed a single time. The chain has TRBV5-5 and TRBJ1-1; possible D gene TRBD1, 5 bases. The germline V gene encodes CDR1 SGHKS and CDR2 YYEKEE (reference sequence). The CDR3 totals 15 residues. Trimming removed 1 base from V and 4 bases from J, with 14 bases in between. CDR3 amino acids: CASSLFVGGSTEAFF. CDR3 DNA: TGTGCCAGCAGCTTGTTCGTGGGGGGAAGCACTGAAGCTTTCTTT.

The V gene is TRBV19, the J gene TRBJ1-2; the match to TRBD1 covers 8 bases. Per germline, CDR1 LNHDA and CDR2 SQIVND (reference sequence). CDR3 length: 14 amino acids. J was trimmed by 2 bases and V by 6 bases; bases with no gene match: 5. CDR3 region: CASSRDRRNYGYTF. CDR3 coding DNA: TGTGCCAGTAGCAGGGACAGGAGAAACTATGGCTACACCTTC.

The chain employs TRBV19 and TRBJ1-5; D may be TRBD1 (6 bases). Per germline, CDR1 LNHDA and CDR2 SQIVND (reference sequence). Trimming stripped 7 bases from V and 0 bases from J, with 13 bases between. This CDR3 spans 15 amino acids. The CDR3 protein is CASKMGQDSNQPQHF. CDR3 DNA sequence: TGTGCCAGTAAGATGGGACAAGATAGCAATCAGCCCCAGCATTTT.